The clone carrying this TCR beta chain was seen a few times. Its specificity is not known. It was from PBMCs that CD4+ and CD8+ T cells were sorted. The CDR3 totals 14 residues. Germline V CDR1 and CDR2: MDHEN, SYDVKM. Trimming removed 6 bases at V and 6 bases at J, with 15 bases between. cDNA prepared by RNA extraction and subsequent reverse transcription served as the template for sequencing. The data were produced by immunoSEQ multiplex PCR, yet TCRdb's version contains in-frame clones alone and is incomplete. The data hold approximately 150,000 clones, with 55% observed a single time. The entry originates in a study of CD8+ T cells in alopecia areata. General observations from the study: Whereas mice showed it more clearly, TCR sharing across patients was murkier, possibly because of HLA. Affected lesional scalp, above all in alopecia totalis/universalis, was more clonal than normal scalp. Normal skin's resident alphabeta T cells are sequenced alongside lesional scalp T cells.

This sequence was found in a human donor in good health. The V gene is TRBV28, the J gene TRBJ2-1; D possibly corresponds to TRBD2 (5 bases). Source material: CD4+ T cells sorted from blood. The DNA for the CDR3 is TGTGCCAGCAGCTTACTAGGCGGGTTCAATGAGCAGTTCTTC. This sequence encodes CASSLLGGFNEQFF.